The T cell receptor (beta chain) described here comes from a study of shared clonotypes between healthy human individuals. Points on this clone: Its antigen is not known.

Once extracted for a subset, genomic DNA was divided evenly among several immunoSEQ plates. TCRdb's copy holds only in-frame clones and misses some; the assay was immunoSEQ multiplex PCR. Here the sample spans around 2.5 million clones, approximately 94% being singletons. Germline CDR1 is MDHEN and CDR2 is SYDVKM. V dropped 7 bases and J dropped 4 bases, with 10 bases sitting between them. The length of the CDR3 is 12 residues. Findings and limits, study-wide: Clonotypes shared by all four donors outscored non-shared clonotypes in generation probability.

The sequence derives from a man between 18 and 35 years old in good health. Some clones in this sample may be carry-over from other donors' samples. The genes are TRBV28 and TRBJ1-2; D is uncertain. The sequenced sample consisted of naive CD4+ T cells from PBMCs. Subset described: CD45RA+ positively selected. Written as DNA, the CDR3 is TGTGCCAGCACCGGAGATCGCTATGGCTACACCTTC. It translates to CASTGDRYGYTF.